The sequence of this TCR beta chain was determined in a study of T-cell memory formation after mild COVID-19. Regarding the study as a whole: Clones contracting day 15 to 85 were balanced CD4/CD8; later expanders leaned CD4+.

Remarks on this clonotype: Its antigen remains unknown.

TCRdb processed the 5' RACE reads anew with MiXCR; each CDR3 protein has one entry. The table shows a few hundred thousand distinct CDR3 sequences, with 24% occurring only once. The CDR3 totals 16 residues. CDR1 and CDR2 from the germline V gene are DFQATT and SNEGSKA (reference sequence). V lost 4 bases and J lost 6, with 24 bases in between. The receptor comes from an adult woman who had mild COVID-19 (a few samples of this study predate the infection). Cell type and time point are not known. The rearrangement links TRBV20-1 to TRBJ1-2; a possible D gene is TRBD1 (6 bases). Sequencing was performed on PBMCs or a T cell subset sorted from them (not recorded which). CDR3 DNA sequence: TGCAGTGCTAAGGTGTCAGGGGCAGGCGATAGAAATGGCTACACCTTC. Residues: CSAKVSGAGDRNGYTF.